This T cell receptor (beta chain) was retrieved from a study of T-cell reconstitution after alpha-beta-depleted transplantation in children. Unique molecular identifiers tagged the TCRbeta library. TCRdb reprocessed the PCR reads via MiXCR and lists one record per CDR3 protein. The sample contains 200,000 to 250,000 distinct CDR3 sequences, roughly 9.1% of which appear only once. Ten or more counts support this clonotype. Germline CDR1 reads ENHRY; CDR2 reads SYGVKD. The CDR3 length is 14 residues. The V end lost 2 bases, the J end lost 2 bases, and 9 bases lay between the germline ends. The specimen was PBMCs, mostly from graft donor cells, collected 360 days after TCRalphabeta/CD19-depleted stem cell transplant. The V gene is TRBV10-3, the J gene TRBJ2-5, with a possible D match to TRBD2 (6 bases). The sequence came from a male patient aged 2-10 years who had a stem cell transplant for acute myeloid leukemia, so the T cells may come from the graft donor. CDR3 sequence reads: CAISEASEQETQYF. CDR3 sequence (DNA): TGTGCCATCAGTGAGGCTAGCGAGCAAGAGACCCAGTACTTC.